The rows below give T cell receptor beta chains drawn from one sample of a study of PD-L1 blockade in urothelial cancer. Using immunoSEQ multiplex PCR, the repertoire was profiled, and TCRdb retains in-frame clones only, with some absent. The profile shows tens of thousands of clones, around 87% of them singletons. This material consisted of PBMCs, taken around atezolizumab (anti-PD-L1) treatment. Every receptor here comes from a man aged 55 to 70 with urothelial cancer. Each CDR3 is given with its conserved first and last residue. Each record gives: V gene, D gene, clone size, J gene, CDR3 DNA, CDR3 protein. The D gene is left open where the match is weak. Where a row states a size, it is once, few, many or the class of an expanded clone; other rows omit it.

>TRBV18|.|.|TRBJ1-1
TGTGCCAGCTCACCAGGGGGGGGGATTAGCACTGAAGCTTTCTTT
CASSPGGGISTEAFF
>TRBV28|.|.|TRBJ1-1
TGTGCCAGCGGGACTTCACCGGGCGCTGAAGCTTTCTTT
CASGTSPGAEAFF
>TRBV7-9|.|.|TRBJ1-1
TGTGCCAGCAGCATCGGACAGAACACTGAAGCTTTCTTT
CASSIGQNTEAFF
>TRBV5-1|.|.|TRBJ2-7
TGCGCCAGCAGCTTGGGACAGGGGCGGGGGGAGCAGTACTTC
CASSLGQGRGEQYF
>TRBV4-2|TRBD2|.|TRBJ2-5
TGTGCCAGCAGCCAAGATCTCGGACTAGCGGGAGGTTATGTGGGGACCCAGTACTTC
CASSQDLGLAGGYVGTQYF
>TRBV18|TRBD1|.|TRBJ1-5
TGTGCCAGCTCACCTGACAGGGGCCAGCCCCAGCATTTT
CASSPDRGQPQHF
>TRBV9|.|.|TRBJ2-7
TGTGCCAGCAGCTTTACAGTAAACTCCTACGAGCAGTACTTC
CASSFTVNSYEQYF
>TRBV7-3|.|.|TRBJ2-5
TGTGCCAGCAGCCAAGGACAGACAGACCAAGAGACCCAGTACTTC
CASSQGQTDQETQYF
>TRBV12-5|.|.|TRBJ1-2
TGTGCTAGTGCCCCGTTGGGGGGGCCGGCGGGCTACACCTTC
CASAPLGGPAGYTF
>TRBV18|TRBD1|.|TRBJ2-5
TGTGCCAGCTCACCGGGTGGGACAGGGCCCGAGACCCAGTACTTC
CASSPGGTGPETQYF
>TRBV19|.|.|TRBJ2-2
TGTGCCAGCTCCCTAATGCTCGGGGAGCTGTTTTTT
CASSLMLGELFF
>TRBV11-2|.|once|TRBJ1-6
TGTGCCAGCAGCCAAATCCGAGGGGGAAATTCACCCCTCCACTTT
CASSQIRGGNSPLHF
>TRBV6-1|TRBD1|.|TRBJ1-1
TGTGCCAGCAGTTCGGGACAGGGGGCGAGGACTGAAGCTTTCTTT
CASSSGQGARTEAFF
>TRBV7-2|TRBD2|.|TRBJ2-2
TGTGCCAGCAAGCGGGGGCGGTCCGCCGGGGAGCTGTTTTTT
CASKRGRSAGELFF
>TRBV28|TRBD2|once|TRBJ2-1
TGTGCCAGCAGTCCCAGAGCGGGAGACGTTAGGGAGCAGTTCTTC
CASSPRAGDVREQFF
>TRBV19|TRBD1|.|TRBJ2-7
TGTGCCAGTAGTATAGGACGGGGACAGAACCACTACGAGCAGTACTTC
CASSIGRGQNHYEQYF
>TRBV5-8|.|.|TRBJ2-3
TGTGCCAGCAGCTTGTATGTACAGATATTTGATACGCAGTATTTT
CASSLYVQIFDTQYF
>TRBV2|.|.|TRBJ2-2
TGTGCCAGCGTACTCTCGGAGGGAAACACCGGGGAGCTGTTTTTT
CASVLSEGNTGELFF